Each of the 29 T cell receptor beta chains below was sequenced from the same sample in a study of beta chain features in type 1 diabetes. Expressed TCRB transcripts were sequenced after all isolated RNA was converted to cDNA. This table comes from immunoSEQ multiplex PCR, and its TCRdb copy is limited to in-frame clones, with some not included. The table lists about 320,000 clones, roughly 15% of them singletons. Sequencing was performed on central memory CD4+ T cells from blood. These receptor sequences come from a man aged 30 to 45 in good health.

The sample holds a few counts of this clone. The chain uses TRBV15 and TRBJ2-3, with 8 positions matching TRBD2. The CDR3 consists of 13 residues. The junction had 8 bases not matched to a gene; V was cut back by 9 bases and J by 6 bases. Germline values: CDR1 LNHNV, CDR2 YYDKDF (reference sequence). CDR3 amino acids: CATTSEARDTQYF. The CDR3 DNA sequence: TGTGCCACGACTAGCGAGGCACGCGATACGCAGTATTTT.

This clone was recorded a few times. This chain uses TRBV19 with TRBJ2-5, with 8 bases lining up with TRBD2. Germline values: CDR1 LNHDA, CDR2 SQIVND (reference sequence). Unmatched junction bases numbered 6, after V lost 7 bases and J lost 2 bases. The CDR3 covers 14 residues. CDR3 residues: CASNPGGSQETQYF. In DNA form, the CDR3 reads TGTGCCAGTAATCCGGGGGGGTCTCAAGAGACCCAGTACTTC.

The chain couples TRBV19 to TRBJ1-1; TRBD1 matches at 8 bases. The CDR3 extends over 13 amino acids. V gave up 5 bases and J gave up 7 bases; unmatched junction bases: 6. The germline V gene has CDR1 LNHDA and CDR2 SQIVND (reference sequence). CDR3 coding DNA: TGTGCCAGTAGTGGGGGACAGGCCAATGAAGCTTTCTTT. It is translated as CASSGGQANEAFF.

CDR3 sequence reads: CASSLSGDRSPLHF. The CDR3 coding sequence is TGCGCCAGCAGCTTGTCAGGGGACCGATCACCCCTCCACTTT. The chain links TRBV5-1 to TRBJ1-6; maybe TRBD1 (6 bases). CDR1 SGHRS and CDR2 YFSETQ come from the germline V gene. V dropped 1 base and J dropped 10 bases, with 12 bases sitting between them. This CDR3 has 14 residues.

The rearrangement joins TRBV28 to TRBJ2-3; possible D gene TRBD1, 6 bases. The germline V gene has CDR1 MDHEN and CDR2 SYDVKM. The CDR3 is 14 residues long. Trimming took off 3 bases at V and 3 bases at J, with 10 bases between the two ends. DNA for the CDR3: TGTGCCAGCAGTTTTGCAGGGGTTACAGATACGCAGTATTTT. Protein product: CASSFAGVTDTQYF. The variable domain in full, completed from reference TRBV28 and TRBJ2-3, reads DVKVTQSSRYLVKRTGEKVFLECVQDMDHENMFWYRQDPGLGLRLIYFSYDVKMKEKGDIPEGYSVSREKKERFSLILESASTNQTSMYLCASSFAGVTDTQYFGPGTRLTVL.

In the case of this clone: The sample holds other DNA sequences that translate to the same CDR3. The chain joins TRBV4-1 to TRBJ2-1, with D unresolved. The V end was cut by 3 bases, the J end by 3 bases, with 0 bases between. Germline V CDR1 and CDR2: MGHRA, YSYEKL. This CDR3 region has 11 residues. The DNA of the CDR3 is TGCGCCAGCAGCCACTACAATGAGCAGTTCTTC. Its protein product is CASSHYNEQFF.

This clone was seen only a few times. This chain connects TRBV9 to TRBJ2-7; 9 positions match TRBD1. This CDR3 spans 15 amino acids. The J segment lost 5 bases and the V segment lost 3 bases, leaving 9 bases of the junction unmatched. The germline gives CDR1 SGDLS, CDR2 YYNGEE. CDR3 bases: TGTGCCAGCAGCGCACAGGGGGCTACATTCAACGAGCAGTACTTC. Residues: CASSAQGATFNEQYF.

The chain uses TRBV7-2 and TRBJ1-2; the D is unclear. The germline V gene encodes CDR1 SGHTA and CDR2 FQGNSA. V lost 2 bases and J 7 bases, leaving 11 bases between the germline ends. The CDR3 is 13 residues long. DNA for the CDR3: TGTGCCAGCAGCTTAAGACAAATCGGTGGCTACACCTTC. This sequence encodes CASSLRQIGGYTF.

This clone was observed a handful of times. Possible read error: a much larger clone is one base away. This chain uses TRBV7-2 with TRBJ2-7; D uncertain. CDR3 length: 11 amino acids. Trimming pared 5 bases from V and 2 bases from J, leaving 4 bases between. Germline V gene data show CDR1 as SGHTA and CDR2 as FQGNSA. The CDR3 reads CASSPTYEQYF. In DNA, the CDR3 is TGTGCCAGCAGCCCGACCTACGAGCAGTACTTC.

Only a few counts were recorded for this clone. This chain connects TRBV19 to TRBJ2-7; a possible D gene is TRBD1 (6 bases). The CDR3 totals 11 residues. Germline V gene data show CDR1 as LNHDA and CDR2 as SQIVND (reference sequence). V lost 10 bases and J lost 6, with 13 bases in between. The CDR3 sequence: CATAHRAEQYF. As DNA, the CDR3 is TGTGCCACCGCCCACAGGGCCGAGCAGTACTTC.

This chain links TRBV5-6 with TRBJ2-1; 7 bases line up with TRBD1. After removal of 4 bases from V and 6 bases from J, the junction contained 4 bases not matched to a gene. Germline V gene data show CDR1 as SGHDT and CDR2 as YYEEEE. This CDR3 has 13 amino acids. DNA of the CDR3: TGTGCCAGCAGCCTAGGGACAGTCAATGAGCAGTTCTTC. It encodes CASSLGTVNEQFF.

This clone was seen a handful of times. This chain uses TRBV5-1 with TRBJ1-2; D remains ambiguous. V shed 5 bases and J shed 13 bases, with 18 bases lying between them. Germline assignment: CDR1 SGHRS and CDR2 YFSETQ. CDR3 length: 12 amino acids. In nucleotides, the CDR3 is TGCGCCAGCAGGACGACAAATCCGGAATTCACCTTC. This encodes CASRTTNPEFTF. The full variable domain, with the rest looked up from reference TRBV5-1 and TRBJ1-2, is KAGVTQTPRYLIKTRGQQVTLSCSPISGHRSVSWYQQTPGQGLQFLFEYFSETQRNKGNFPGRFSGRQFSNSRSEMNVSTLELGDSALYLCASRTTNPEFTFGSGTRLTVV.

The CDR3: CASSLDSANSPLHF. DNA for the CDR3: TGCGCCAGCAGCTTGGACAGCGCAAATTCACCCCTCCACTTT. The chain uses TRBV5-1 and TRBJ1-6; unclear D gene. V was trimmed by 0 bases and J by 7 bases, leaving 8 bases between them. The CDR3 contains 14 residues. In germline, CDR1 is SGHRS, CDR2 YFSETQ.

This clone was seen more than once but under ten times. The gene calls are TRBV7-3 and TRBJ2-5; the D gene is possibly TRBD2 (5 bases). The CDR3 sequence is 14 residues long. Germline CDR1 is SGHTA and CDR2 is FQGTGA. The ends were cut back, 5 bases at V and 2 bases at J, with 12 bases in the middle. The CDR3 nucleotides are TGTGCCAGCAGCGGAGGAGCTCTGCAAGAGACCCAGTACTTC. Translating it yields CASSGGALQETQYF. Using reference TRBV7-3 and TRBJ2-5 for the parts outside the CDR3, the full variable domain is GAGVSQTPSNKVTEKGKYVELRCDPISGHTALYWYRQSLGQGPEFLIYFQGTGAADDSGLPNDRFFAVRPEGSVSTLKIQRTERGDSAVYLCASSGGALQETQYFGPGTRLLVL.

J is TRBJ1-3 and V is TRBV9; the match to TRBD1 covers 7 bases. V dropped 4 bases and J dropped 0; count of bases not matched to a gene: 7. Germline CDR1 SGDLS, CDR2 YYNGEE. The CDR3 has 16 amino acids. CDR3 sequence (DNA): TGTGCCAGCAGCCTCCGACAGGGTACCTCTGGAAACACCATATATTTT. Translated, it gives CASSLRQGTSGNTIYF.

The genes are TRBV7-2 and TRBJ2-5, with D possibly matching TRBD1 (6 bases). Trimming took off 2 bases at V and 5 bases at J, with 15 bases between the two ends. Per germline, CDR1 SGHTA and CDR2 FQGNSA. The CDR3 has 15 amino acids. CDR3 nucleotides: TGTGCCAGCAGCTTACCAGGGGACGGTCGTGAGACCCAGTACTTC. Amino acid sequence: CASSLPGDGRETQYF.

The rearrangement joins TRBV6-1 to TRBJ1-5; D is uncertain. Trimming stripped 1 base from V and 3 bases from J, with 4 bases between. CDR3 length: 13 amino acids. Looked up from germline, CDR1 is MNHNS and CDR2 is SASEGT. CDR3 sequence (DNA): TGTGCCAGCAGTGAAGTAGCCAATCAGCCCCAGCATTTT. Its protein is CASSEVANQPQHF.

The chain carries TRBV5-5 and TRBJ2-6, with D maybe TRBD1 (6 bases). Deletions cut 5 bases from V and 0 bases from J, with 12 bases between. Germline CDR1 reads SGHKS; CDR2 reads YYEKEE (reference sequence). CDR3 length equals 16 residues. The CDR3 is CASRSGQSSGANVLTF. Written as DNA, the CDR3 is TGTGCCAGCAGGTCAGGACAGAGCTCTGGGGCCAACGTCCTGACTTTC.

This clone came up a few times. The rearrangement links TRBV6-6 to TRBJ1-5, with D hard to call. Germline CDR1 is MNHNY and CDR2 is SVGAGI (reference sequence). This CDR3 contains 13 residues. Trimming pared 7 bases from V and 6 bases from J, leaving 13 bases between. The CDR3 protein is CASNKIKGQPQHF. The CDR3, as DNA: TGTGCCAGCAATAAGATAAAAGGTCAGCCCCAGCATTTT.

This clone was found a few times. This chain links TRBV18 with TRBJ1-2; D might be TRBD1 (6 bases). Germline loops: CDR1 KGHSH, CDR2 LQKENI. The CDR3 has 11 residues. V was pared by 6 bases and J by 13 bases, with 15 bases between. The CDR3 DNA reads TGTGCCAGCTCGGGAGCGACAGGATTCACCTTC. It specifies CASSGATGFTF.

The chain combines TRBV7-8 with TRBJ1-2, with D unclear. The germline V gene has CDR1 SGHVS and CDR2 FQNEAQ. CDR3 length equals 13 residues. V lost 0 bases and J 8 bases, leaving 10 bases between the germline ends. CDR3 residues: CASSLAKARGYTF. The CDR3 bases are TGTGCCAGCAGCTTAGCGAAGGCAAGGGGCTACACCTTC.

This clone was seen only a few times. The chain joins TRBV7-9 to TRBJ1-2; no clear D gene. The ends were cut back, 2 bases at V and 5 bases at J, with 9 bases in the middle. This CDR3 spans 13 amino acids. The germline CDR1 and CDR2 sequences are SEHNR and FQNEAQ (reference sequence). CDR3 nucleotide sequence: TGTGCCAGCAGCTTACTTACCCAGTATGGCTACACCTTC. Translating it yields CASSLLTQYGYTF.

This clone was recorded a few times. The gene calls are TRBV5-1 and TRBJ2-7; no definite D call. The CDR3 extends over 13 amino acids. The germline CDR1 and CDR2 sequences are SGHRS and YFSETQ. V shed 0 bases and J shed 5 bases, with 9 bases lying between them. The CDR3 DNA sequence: TGCGCCAGCAGCTTGGAATGGTTGGACGAGCAGTACTTC. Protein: CASSLEWLDEQYF.

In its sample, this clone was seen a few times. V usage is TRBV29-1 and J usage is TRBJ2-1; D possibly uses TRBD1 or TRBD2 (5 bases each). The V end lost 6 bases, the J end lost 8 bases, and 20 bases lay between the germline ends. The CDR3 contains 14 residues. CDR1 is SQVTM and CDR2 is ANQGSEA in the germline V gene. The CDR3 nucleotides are TGCAGCGTGGGGGTGGGGTCATCACGTGATGAGCAGTTCTTC. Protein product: CSVGVGSSRDEQFF.

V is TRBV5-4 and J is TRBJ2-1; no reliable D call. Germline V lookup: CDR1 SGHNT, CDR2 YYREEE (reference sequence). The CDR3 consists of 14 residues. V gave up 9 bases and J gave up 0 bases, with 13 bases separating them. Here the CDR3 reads CATTIMGSYNEQFF. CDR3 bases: TGTGCCACCACGATAATGGGCTCCTACAATGAGCAGTTCTTC.

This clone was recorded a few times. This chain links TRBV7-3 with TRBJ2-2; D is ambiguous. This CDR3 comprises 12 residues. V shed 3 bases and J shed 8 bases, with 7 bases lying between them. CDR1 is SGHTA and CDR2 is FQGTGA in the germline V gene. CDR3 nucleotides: TGTGCCAGCAGCTTTGATCAAGGGGAGCTGTTTTTT. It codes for CASSFDQGELFF.

The CDR3 protein is CASSNSGQLSASFNEQFF. For the CDR3, the DNA is TGTGCCAGCAGCAACTCGGGACAGCTAAGCGCAAGTTTCAATGAGCAGTTCTTC. The V and J genes are TRBV7-9 and TRBJ2-1, with 7 nucleotides matching TRBD1. CDR3 length equals 18 residues. The trim removed 5 bases at V and 6 bases at J, leaving 19 bases unmatched. Germline V gene lookup returns CDR1 SEHNR and CDR2 FQNEAQ (reference sequence).

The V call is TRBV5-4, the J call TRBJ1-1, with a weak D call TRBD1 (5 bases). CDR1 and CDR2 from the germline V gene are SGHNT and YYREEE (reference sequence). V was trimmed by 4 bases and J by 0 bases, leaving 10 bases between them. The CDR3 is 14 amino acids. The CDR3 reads CASSIDSMNTEAFF. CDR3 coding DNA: TGTGCCAGCAGCATTGACAGCATGAACACTGAAGCTTTCTTT.

For the CDR3, the DNA is TGTGCCAGCAGCGGGACAGGGGCAAAACTGTTTTTT. This gives the protein CASSGTGAKLFF. The chain couples TRBV6-5 to TRBJ1-4; 10 bases fit TRBD1. The CDR3 totals 12 residues. Germline CDR1 is MNHEY and CDR2 is SVGAGI. Trimming removed 6 bases from V and 10 bases from J; junction bases left unmatched: 2.